Included here is one T cell receptor beta chain sequence, with context. What it binds is unknown. The source of the sample is a study of vaccination and CD4 T cells after COVID-19. Study overall: Each control culture was treated with a CEFX pool, an HIV-1 Nef pool, or no peptide.

This CDR3 is built from 14 residues. Germline CDR1 LGHDT, CDR2 YNNKEL (reference sequence). Deletions cut 2 bases from V and 8 bases from J, with 15 bases between. Sequence data for DNA of cultured CD4+ T cells were generated by the Oncomine TCR Beta short-read assay. In TCRdb, the PCR reads were re-called with MiXCR into one record per CDR3 protein. The sample records under 20,000 distinct CDR3 sequences, roughly two fifths being singletons. Treatment of the sample: 10-day PBMC culture with coronavirus spike peptide pools or control peptides (ViraFEST assay). Antigen-specific T cells were expanded with peptide pools by ViraFEST, and TCRs were then sequenced. Positive tests by PCR, dated March to December 2020, predated US Alpha, Beta and Delta variants.

The sample taken for sequencing was cultured CD4+ T cells from blood. This clonotype was sampled from a human donor with COVID-19. The chain uses TRBV3-1 and TRBJ1-2; D is perhaps TRBD1 (5 bases). Here the CDR3 reads CASSQTPGREGYTF. DNA of the CDR3: TGTGCCAGCAGCCAAACCCCGGGGCGGGAAGGCTACACCTTC.